What follows are 26 T cell receptor beta chains derived from one specimen sequenced in a study of T cells in Graves' hyperthyroidism and ophthalmopathy. Amplified TCR beta CDR3 regions came from RNA transcripts. TCR CDR3 underwent first-round RT-PCR with the HTBI primer set. TCRdb redid the calling of the multiplex PCR reads with MiXCR, one entry per CDR3 protein. The sample comprises 490,000 or so distinct CDR3 sequences, roughly 15% of which are singletons, and around 28% rests with the top ten. Sequencing was performed on blood. These receptor sequences come from a woman in her 30s with Graves' ophthalmopathy.

The chain recombines TRBV29-1 with TRBJ2-5, with 7 bases aligning to TRBD2. Trimming took 5 bases from V and 5 from J; bases not matched to a gene: 11. From germline, CDR1 is SQVTM and CDR2 ANQGSEA. The CDR3 length is 14 residues. The CDR3, as DNA: TGCAGCGTTCCCATAGCGGGCGAGGGGGAGACCCAGTACTTC. Translated: CSVPIAGEGETQYF.

The table lists this clonotype with a few counts. This chain links TRBV7-3 with TRBJ1-2; D ambiguous. Germline CDR1 SGHTA, CDR2 FQGTGA. The CDR3 consists of 14 residues. V was clipped by 4 bases and J by 4 bases, with 13 bases between them. CDR3 sequence reads: CASSSGRSTYGYTF. In DNA, the CDR3 is TGTGCCAGCAGCTCCGGACGGAGCACCTATGGCTACACCTTC.

The chain recombines TRBV7-6 with TRBJ2-1; a weak D match, TRBD2 (7 bases). This CDR3 region has 15 residues. Trimming took 5 bases from V and 5 from J, leaving 16 bases between them. The V gene's germline CDR1 is SGHVS and CDR2 FNYEAQ. As DNA, the CDR3 is TGTGCCAGCAGCCTCCGATCGGGGGGCCACAATGAGCAGTTCTTC. Amino acid sequence: CASSLRSGGHNEQFF. Combining the CDR3 with reference TRBV7-6 and TRBJ2-1 gives the whole variable domain GAGVSQSPRYKVTKRGQDVALRCDPISGHVSLYWYRQALGQGPEFLTYFNYEAQQDKSGLPNDRFSAERPEGSISTLTIQRTEQRDSAMYRCASSLRSGGHNEQFFGPGTRLTVL.

There are many counts of this clonotype. The V gene is TRBV18, the J gene TRBJ2-5, with unresolved D. The CDR3 is 15 residues long. Germline-derived CDR1 and CDR2 are KGHSH and LQKENI. V was cut by 3 bases and J by 3 bases, with 14 bases left in between. The CDR3 nucleotides are TGTGCCAGCTCACCTACCGGAGTAACGGAAGAGACCCAGTACTTC. This gives the protein CASSPTGVTEETQYF.

There are many counts of this clonotype. This sequence joins TRBV28 and TRBJ1-2; TRBD1 is a possible D gene (5 bases). The CDR3 extends over 13 amino acids. Germline V CDR1 and CDR2: MDHEN, SYDVKM. V dropped 8 bases and J dropped 0 bases, with 10 bases sitting between them. Here the CDR3 DNA reads TGTGCCAGCTCCCCGGGGGCTAACTATGGCTACACCTTC. This codes for CASSPGANYGYTF.

On this clonotype: Germline and junction disagree at one end, which may indicate a read error. The rearrangement uses TRBV7-9 and TRBJ1-6; 10 bases are a match to TRBD1. CDR3 length equals 14 residues. Germline CDR1 and CDR2: SEHNR and FQNEAQ (reference sequence). The CDR3 sequence is CASSLGTGDSPLHF. DNA for the CDR3: TGCGCCAGCAGCTTAGGGACAGGGGATTCACCCCTCCACTTT.

This clonotype showed up just a few times. The chain uses TRBV12-3 or TRBV12-4 and TRBJ1-5; D is perhaps TRBD1 (5 bases). The CDR3 extends over 14 amino acids. V dropped 5 bases and J dropped 7 bases, with 15 bases sitting between them. The chain's CDR3 is CASSAGRDIQPQHF. The CDR3 nucleotides read TGTGCCAGCAGTGCCGGCAGGGATATCCAGCCCCAGCATTTT.

The sample holds one count of this clonotype. V gene TRBV19 combines with J gene TRBJ2-5, with D possibly matching TRBD1 (6 bases). CDR1 is LNHDA, CDR2 SQIVND, per germline (reference sequence). V lost 4 bases and J 0 bases, leaving 15 bases between the germline ends. The CDR3 has 16 residues. CDR3: CASSTRGDRYQETQYF. CDR3 bases: TGTGCCAGTAGTACGCGCGGAGACAGGTACCAAGAGACCCAGTACTTC.

At least ten counts were recorded for this clonotype. The rearrangement links TRBV5-1 to TRBJ2-3; the D gene is possibly TRBD1 (5 bases). The CDR3 totals 12 residues. CDR1 and CDR2 from the germline V gene are SGHRS and YFSETQ. V gave up 5 bases and J gave up 4 bases, with 8 bases separating them. DNA of the CDR3: TGCGCCAGCAGGGTAGGGGCAGATACGCAGTATTTT. Its protein product is CASRVGADTQYF.

The chain couples TRBV19 to TRBJ2-7; 8 positions match TRBD1. The CDR3 totals 15 residues. V was clipped by 3 bases and J by 3 bases; unmatched bases: 7. CDR1 LNHDA and CDR2 SQIVND come from the germline V gene (reference sequence). In DNA, the CDR3 is TGTGCCAGTAGTATTCGGACAGGGAAAGTCTACGAGCAGTACTTC. Its protein product is CASSIRTGKVYEQYF.

This clonotype occurred a few times. The V and J genes are TRBV27 and TRBJ2-3, with a possible D match to TRBD2 (6 bases). V gave up 2 bases and J gave up 8 bases, with 20 bases separating them. This CDR3 has 16 amino acids. Germline-derived CDR1 and CDR2 are MNHEY and SMNVEV (reference sequence). CDR3 loop: CASSLGRPRLGLTQYF. In DNA, the CDR3 is TGTGCCAGCAGTTTAGGACGTCCGCGACTAGGTCTTACGCAGTATTTT.

The rearrangement uses TRBV27 and TRBJ1-1; D gene uncertain. V gave up 3 bases and J gave up 1 base, with 12 bases separating them. Germline loops: CDR1 MNHEY, CDR2 SMNVEV (reference sequence). The CDR3 contains 15 residues. The CDR3, as DNA: TGTGCCAGCAGTTTCGGAAGTATGGGGAACACTGAAGCTTTCTTT. It is translated as CASSFGSMGNTEAFF.

At least ten counts were recorded for this clonotype. One end of the junction is discordant with germline, which a read error may explain. The J gene is TRBJ2-1, the V gene TRBV10-3, with TRBD2 identical over 7 bases. This CDR3 region has 16 residues. The germline V gene has CDR1 ENHRY and CDR2 SYGVKD. The chain's CDR3 is CAISEFERGSDNEQFF. CDR3 nucleotide sequence: TGTGCCATCAGTGAGTTTGAGCGGGGCTCCGACAATGAGCAGTTCTTC.

This clonotype appeared many times. The chain combines TRBV20-1 with TRBJ1-1, with D possibly TRBD1 on 5 matching bases. The germline V gene encodes CDR1 DFQATT and CDR2 SNEGSKA (reference sequence). V was cut by 3 bases and J by 1 base, with 15 bases left in between. CDR3 length: 15 residues. The CDR3, as DNA: TGCAGTGCTAGTTCTCAGGGACGGTGGAACACTGAAGCTTTCTTT. Its translation: CSASSQGRWNTEAFF.

The chain employs TRBV20-1 and TRBJ2-3; D perhaps matches TRBD1 (5 bases). CDR1 and CDR2 from the germline V gene are DFQATT and SNEGSKA (reference sequence). The V and J ends lost 1 base and 1 base respectively, with 24 bases between them. This CDR3 comprises 19 residues. CDR3 coding DNA: TGCAGTGCTAGAGTGAGGCTTTCACGAGCCCTAGGGGGCACAGATACGCAGTATTTT. This encodes CSARVRLSRALGGTDTQYF.

This clonotype was seen more than once but under ten times. J is TRBJ2-1 and V is TRBV6-5, with D tentatively TRBD2 (6 bases). CDR3 length: 15 amino acids. Germline V gene data show CDR1 as MNHEY and CDR2 as SVGAGI. V was trimmed by 3 bases and J by 7 bases, leaving 16 bases between them. The CDR3 DNA follows: TGTGCCAGCAGTTATTTAGGAGGGGCAGAGAATGAGCAGTTCTTC. This encodes CASSYLGGAENEQFF.

The chain is built from TRBV28 and TRBJ2-1; 9 nucleotides line up with TRBD2. CDR3 length: 18 amino acids. The germline CDR1 and CDR2 sequences are MDHEN and SYDVKM. After removal of 6 bases from V and 9 bases from J, the junction contained 21 bases not matched to a gene. In nucleotides, the CDR3 is TGTGCCAGCAGCCCCGGGGGACTAGCCAGGCTCACAAAATTTGAGCAGTTCTTC. Amino acids: CASSPGGLARLTKFEQFF.

This clonotype came up many times. V usage is TRBV4-1 and J usage is TRBJ2-3; D might be TRBD2 (5 bases). The CDR3 is 13 amino acids. CDR1 is MGHRA and CDR2 is YSYEKL in the germline V gene. V lost 4 bases and J 4 bases, leaving 9 bases between the germline ends. CDR3 residues: CASSPRTADTQYF. Here the CDR3 DNA reads TGCGCCAGCAGCCCCCGGACTGCAGATACGCAGTATTTT.

Ten or more counts support this clonotype. V and J are TRBV3-1 and TRBJ2-1, with D hard to call. The CDR3 extends over 15 amino acids. Deletions cut 6 bases from V and 0 bases from J, with 12 bases between. CDR1 LGHDT and CDR2 YNNKEL come from the germline V gene (reference sequence). The CDR3 loop is CASSLDTSSYNEQFF. The CDR3 bases are TGTGCCAGCAGTCTCGACACGAGCTCCTACAATGAGCAGTTCTTC.

The chain links TRBV5-1 to TRBJ2-1; unclear D gene. The CDR3 totals 17 residues. From germline, CDR1 is SGHRS and CDR2 YFSETQ. Trimming took off 0 bases at V and 0 bases at J, with 13 bases between the two ends. The CDR3 here is CASSLVSTPSSYNEQFF. The DNA for the CDR3 is TGCGCCAGCAGCTTGGTTTCGACTCCAAGCTCCTACAATGAGCAGTTCTTC. The complete variable domain, with remaining parts taken from reference TRBV5-1 and TRBJ2-1, reads KAGVTQTPRYLIKTRGQQVTLSCSPISGHRSVSWYQQTPGQGLQFLFEYFSETQRNKGNFPGRFSGRQFSNSRSEMNVSTLELGDSALYLCASSLVSTPSSYNEQFFGPGTRLTVL.

This clonotype was observed at least ten times. The chain links TRBV18 to TRBJ1-1; 7 bases match TRBD1. Germline lookup yields CDR1 KGHSH and CDR2 LQKENI. CDR3 size: 14 residues. V shed 1 base and J 4 bases; nucleotides not matched to a gene: 3. The CDR3 nucleotides read TGTGCCAGCTCACCACTACCAGGGGGCACTGAAGCTTTCTTT. This codes for CASSPLPGGTEAFF.

The CDR3 is CSADVGGFETQYF. CDR3 coding DNA: TGCAGTGCTGACGTGGGAGGGTTTGAGACCCAGTACTTC. This rearrangement joins TRBV20-1 to TRBJ2-5; 7 nucleotides align to TRBD2. Per germline, CDR1 DFQATT and CDR2 SNEGSKA (reference sequence). Trimming removed 5 bases from V and 5 bases from J; junction bases left unmatched: 8. The CDR3 runs 13 residues.

This clonotype was found a few times. The V gene is TRBV7-8, the J gene TRBJ2-3; D call uncertain. V lost 1 base, J lost 4 bases, and 6 bases lay in between. The CDR3 covers 13 residues. Germline-derived CDR1 and CDR2 are SGHVS and FQNEAQ. CDR3: CASSLVPADTQYF. CDR3 in DNA: TGTGCCAGCAGCTTAGTCCCCGCAGATACGCAGTATTTT.

This clonotype occurred a few times. The chain combines TRBV7-3 with TRBJ2-1; TRBD2 matches 12 bases. The CDR3 loop spans 15 amino acids. J gave up 6 bases and V 5 bases, and 5 bases lay outside the gene matches. Germline V gene data show CDR1 as SGHTA and CDR2 as FQGTGA. The CDR3 DNA reads as TGTGCCAGCAGCCCCGGACTAGCGGGGCCCAATGAGCAGTTCTTC. The encoded protein is CASSPGLAGPNEQFF.

The V call is TRBV6-1, the J call TRBJ2-2; 10 positions match TRBD1. V lost 6 bases and J lost 4; bases outside the gene matches: 5. The CDR3 consists of 15 residues. Germline CDR1 and CDR2: MNHNS and SASEGT. Here the CDR3 DNA reads TGTGCCAGCAGATCCGACAGGGGGCTCACCGGGGAGCTGTTTTTT. Amino acid sequence: CASRSDRGLTGELFF.

The genes are TRBV29-1 and TRBJ2-2, with 7 bases identical to TRBD1. From germline, CDR1 is SQVTM and CDR2 ANQGSEA. This CDR3 contains 15 residues. Germline trimming cut 2 bases from V and 4 bases from J; bases unmatched to any gene: 7. CDR3 nucleotide sequence: TGCAGCGTTGAATATCGGGACAGAGCCACCGGGGAGCTGTTTTTT. Residues: CSVEYRDRATGELFF.